Below, 29 T cell receptor beta chains from the same sample are listed, as sequenced in a study of CD8 T cells in ankylosing spondylitis. General study points: A TCR beta motif made of several highly homologous variants seemed typical of ankylosing spondylitis blood.

Each CDR3 protein gets one entry after TCRdb re-called the 5' RACE reads with MiXCR. The sample yields a few hundred thousand distinct CDR3 sequences, around 6.6% seen once. These receptors have no known antigen. Sequenced material: blood, either unsorted or a sorted T cell fraction (not recorded which). These receptors all come from a male donor with ankylosing spondylitis.

This clonotype came up many times. The V call is TRBV5-1, the J call TRBJ1-1, with a possible D match to TRBD1 (6 bases). The V end was cut by 2 bases, the J end by 2 bases, with 10 bases between. This CDR3 has 14 residues. In germline, CDR1 is SGHRS, CDR2 YFSETQ. The CDR3 region is CASSFDRPNTEAFF. For the CDR3, the DNA is TGCGCCAGCAGCTTTGACAGGCCAAACACTGAAGCTTTCTTT.

This chain connects TRBV27 to TRBJ1-6; D is possibly TRBD1 (5 bases). The germline V gene encodes CDR1 MNHEY and CDR2 SMNVEV (reference sequence). Deletions cut 2 bases from V and 9 bases from J, with 17 bases between. This CDR3 is built from 16 residues. This CDR3 is CASSLSGGAGFSPLHF. CDR3 DNA sequence: TGTGCCAGCAGTTTAAGCGGAGGGGCTGGATTTTCACCCCTCCACTTT.

This clonotype turned up a few times. The rearrangement uses TRBV5-1 and TRBJ2-1; D uncertain. Germline CDR1 SGHRS, CDR2 YFSETQ. Between the trimmed V and J ends, which lost 4 bases and 9 bases, there was a span of 20 bases. The CDR3 is made up of 15 amino acids. The CDR3 DNA sequence: TGCGCCAGCAGCCTCCACCTTAACCAAGCCAGTGAGCAGTTCTTC. Protein sequence: CASSLHLNQASEQFF.

In this sample, this clonotype turned up many times. The chain has TRBV10-1 and TRBJ2-7; 7 bases fit TRBD1. Germline CDR1 and CDR2: WNHNN and SYGVQD (reference sequence). The CDR3 consists of 15 residues. V was clipped by 6 bases and J by 0 bases; unmatched bases: 8. CDR3 sequence reads: CASSRDSGSSYEQYF. The CDR3 DNA sequence: TGCGCCAGCAGCAGGGACAGTGGGAGCTCCTACGAGCAGTACTTC.

The V and J genes are TRBV30 and TRBJ2-3; D might be TRBD2 (6 bases). Germline assignment: CDR1 GTSNPN and CDR2 SVGIG (reference sequence). Trimming took off 0 bases at V and 2 bases at J, with 9 bases between the two ends. The CDR3 length is 14 residues. CDR3 sequence: CAWSVLAFTDTQYF. CDR3 nucleotides: TGTGCCTGGAGTGTACTAGCCTTCACAGATACGCAGTATTTT.

This clonotype was observed at least ten times. V usage is TRBV20-1 and J usage is TRBJ2-1; D remains ambiguous. The germline V and J ends were trimmed by 3 bases and 0 bases, with 12 bases remaining between them. Germline V lookup: CDR1 DFQATT, CDR2 SNEGSKA (reference sequence). CDR3 length: 15 residues. This CDR3 is CSASKVRSSYNEQFF. DNA of the CDR3: TGCAGTGCTAGTAAGGTCAGGAGCTCCTACAATGAGCAGTTCTTC.

This clonotype was counted only a few times. The chain has TRBV6-1 and TRBJ1-1, with 7 bases fitting TRBD1. Germline CDR1 and CDR2: MNHNS and SASEGT. CDR3 length equals 13 residues. V was pared by 6 bases and J by 5 bases, with 6 bases of the junction left unmatched. CDR3 DNA sequence: TGTGCCAGCAGAGTTCAGGGGGGAACTGAAGCTTTCTTT. It encodes CASRVQGGTEAFF.

This clonotype occurred many times. The chain employs TRBV28 and TRBJ2-7; D is unresolved. The CDR3 length is 13 residues. Germline CDR1 reads MDHEN; CDR2 reads SYDVKM. The V gene lost 6 bases and the J gene lost 0 bases, with 9 bases spanning the gap. CDR3 region: CASRRPRSYEQYF. In DNA, the CDR3 is TGTGCCAGCAGACGACCGCGCTCCTACGAGCAGTACTTC.

This clonotype has a handful of counts. This sequence joins TRBV7-9 and TRBJ2-7; 8 bases agree with TRBD1. CDR3 length equals 14 residues. Germline V gives CDR1 SEHNR, CDR2 FQNEAQ (reference sequence). V trimming: 7 bases; J trimming: 3 bases; junction bases outside the gene matches: 8. The CDR3 loop is CASNRGGQVYEQYF. The CDR3 DNA sequence: TGTGCCAGCAACCGAGGGGGACAGGTCTACGAGCAGTACTTC.

The table lists this clonotype with many counts. V usage is TRBV5-5 and J usage is TRBJ2-2; D is uncertain. Deletions cut 0 bases from V and 5 bases from J, with 11 bases between. The CDR3 extends over 15 amino acids. Per germline, CDR1 SGHKS and CDR2 YYEKEE (reference sequence). The chain's CDR3 is CASSLELRRTGELFF. In DNA form, the CDR3 reads TGTGCCAGCAGCTTGGAACTTAGAAGAACCGGGGAGCTGTTTTTT.

The chain uses TRBV11-1 and TRBJ2-7; the match to TRBD2 covers 8 bases. This CDR3 region has 18 residues. J was trimmed by 2 bases and V by 5 bases; bases with no gene match: 17. In germline, CDR1 is SGHAT, CDR2 FQDESV (reference sequence). This CDR3 reads CASSPTRATSGTPYEQYF. The CDR3, as DNA: TGTGCCAGCAGCCCAACGCGCGCCACTAGCGGAACACCCTACGAGCAGTACTTC. Based on the CDR3 plus reference TRBV11-1 and TRBJ2-7, the full variable domain is EAEVAQSPRYKITEKSQAVAFWCDPISGHATLYWYRQILGQGPELLVQFQDESVVDDSQLPKDRFSAERLKGVDSTLKIQPAELGDSAMYLCASSPTRATSGTPYEQYFGPGTRLTVT.

This chain uses TRBV10-3 with TRBJ1-4; D gene ambiguous. V lost 8 bases to trimming and J lost 0 bases, with 4 bases between them. Germline-derived CDR1 and CDR2 are ENHRY and SYGVKD. The CDR3 is 12 amino acids. The CDR3 sequence is CAISPTNEKLFF. DNA of the CDR3: TGTGCCATCTCCCCAACTAATGAAAAACTGTTTTTT.

A few counts support this clonotype. Compared with germline, one end of the junction differs, possibly owing to a read error. The CDR3 DNA reads TGCGCCAGCACCTTGTGGCCCGGAGCTAACTATGGCTACACCTTC. Protein: CASTLWPGANYGYTF. This chain connects TRBV5-1 to TRBJ1-2, with D unclear. The CDR3 spans 15 residues. From germline, CDR1 is SGHRS and CDR2 YFSETQ.

This clonotype was picked up many times. The J gene is TRBJ2-3, the V gene TRBV27, with D tentatively TRBD2 (5 bases). Germline V CDR1 and CDR2: MNHEY, SMNVEV (reference sequence). The CDR3 runs 16 residues. The V and J ends lost 2 bases and 4 bases respectively, with 16 bases between them. The CDR3 DNA is TGTGCCAGCAGTTTAATCCTAGCTGTAGGTCCAGATACGCAGTATTTT. Encoded protein: CASSLILAVGPDTQYF.

This clonotype has ten or more counts. The chain carries TRBV28 and TRBJ1-2, with D maybe TRBD1 (5 bases). There are 12 residues in the CDR3. Germline CDR1 MDHEN, CDR2 SYDVKM. The CDR3 spells CATSAGNYGYTF. The CDR3 nucleotides read TGTGCAACCTCGGCAGGGAACTATGGCTACACCTTC.

A remark on this clonotype: At one boundary the junction diverges from the germline segment, which might be a read error. The chain links TRBV6-1 to TRBJ1-1; TRBD1 might be the D (5 bases). This CDR3 comprises 13 residues. Germline lookup yields CDR1 MNHNS and CDR2 SASEGT. The CDR3 region has the DNA TGTGCCAGCAGCCCCGGGACTTCCACTCAAGCTTTCTTT. This sequence encodes CASSPGTSTQAFF.

In its sample, this clonotype was seen many times. The rearrangement joins TRBV10-3 to TRBJ2-7, with a possible D match to TRBD1 (6 bases). The CDR3 sequence is 16 residues long. V was pared by 3 bases and J by 0 bases, with 15 bases between. CDR1 and CDR2 (germline): ENHRY, SYGVKD. CDR3 sequence (DNA): TGTGCCATCAGTGACCCCAGGGGCCAGAGCTCCTACGAGCAGTACTTC. Translation: CAISDPRGQSSYEQYF.

This clonotype was seen many times. This rearrangement joins TRBV7-2 to TRBJ2-7; 11 bases line up with TRBD2. V was pared by 5 bases and J by 2 bases, with 5 bases of the junction left unmatched. This CDR3 spans 15 amino acids. CDR1 is SGHTA, CDR2 FQGNSA, per germline. The CDR3 sequence: CASSGTSGSPYEQYF. The CDR3 bases are TGTGCCAGCAGCGGGACTAGCGGTTCCCCCTACGAGCAGTACTTC.

This clonotype was detected ten times or more. The rearrangement joins TRBV2 to TRBJ2-3; TRBD2 agrees at 7 bases. J gave up 6 bases and V 5 bases, and 14 bases lay outside the gene matches. The V gene's germline CDR1 is SNHLY and CDR2 FYNNEI. The CDR3 covers 16 residues. The CDR3 sequence: CASSWIAGPHIDTQYF. CDR3 in DNA: TGTGCCAGCAGTTGGATAGCGGGCCCGCACATCGATACGCAGTATTTT.

This clonotype was seen ten or more times. One end of the junction varies from germline; a read error may be responsible. The V gene is TRBV7-9, the J gene TRBJ1-1; TRBD1 might be the D (5 bases). There are 15 residues in the CDR3. Germline V gene sequence: CDR1 SEHNR, CDR2 FQNEAQ (reference sequence). The CDR3 nucleotides read TGTGCCAGCATCTTAGCCAATGGGGGGGGCACTGAAGCTTTCTTT. Its translation is CASILANGGGTEAFF.

This chain joins TRBV9 and TRBJ2-5; 7 bases line up with TRBD2. Losses at the gene ends were 4 bases for V and 5 bases for J; bases not matched to a gene: 11. This CDR3 comprises 15 residues. CDR1 and CDR2 (germline): SGDLS, YYNGEE. CDR3 residues: CASSTWGGSGETQYF. DNA of the CDR3: TGTGCCAGCAGCACCTGGGGGGGGTCAGGGGAGACCCAGTACTTC.

This clonotype was seen ten or more times. This rearrangement joins TRBV27 to TRBJ1-6; no firm D call. V was clipped by 6 bases and J by 0 bases, with 18 bases between them. Germline V gives CDR1 MNHEY, CDR2 SMNVEV (reference sequence). The CDR3 is made up of 18 amino acids. CDR3 sequence (DNA): TGTGCCAGCAGCCCGGACCGATATGCTAGCTCCTATAATTCACCCCTCCACTTT. It encodes CASSPDRYASSYNSPLHF.

This chain connects TRBV4-3 to TRBJ2-3; D remains unclear. The CDR3 runs to 13 residues. CDR1 and CDR2 from the germline V gene are LGHNA and YSLEER. V was cut by 0 bases and J by 3 bases, with 4 bases left in between. The CDR3, as DNA: TGCGCCAGCAGCCAAGATGGGACAGATACGCAGTATTTT. Its translation is CASSQDGTDTQYF.

This clonotype was observed a few times. This sequence joins TRBV6-1 and TRBJ1-2; the D is unclear. The CDR3 is 12 residues long. Germline CDR1 reads MNHNS; CDR2 reads SASEGT. V was clipped by 0 bases and J by 4 bases, with 3 bases between them. The CDR3 loop is CASSEAGYGYTF. CDR3 coding DNA: TGTGCCAGCAGTGAAGCAGGCTATGGCTACACCTTC.

This clonotype was detected ten times or more. The chain links TRBV12-3 or TRBV12-4 to TRBJ2-7; possibly TRBD2 for D (6 bases). V lost 3 bases and J lost 0, with 12 bases in between. The CDR3 totals 15 residues. The CDR3 reads CASSFGGGGSYEQYF. For the CDR3, the DNA is TGTGCCAGCAGTTTTGGGGGAGGTGGCTCCTACGAGCAGTACTTC.

This clonotype was found a few times. Here the CDR3 DNA reads TGCGCCAGCAGTGAAAAAATTGGACAGGGGCCGAACACCGGGGAGCTGTTTTTT. This codes for CASSEKIGQGPNTGELFF. The rearrangement uses TRBV10-1 and TRBJ2-2, with TRBD1 matching over 9 bases. V dropped 3 bases and J dropped 0; count of bases not matched to a gene: 8. CDR3 length: 18 residues. The germline CDR1 and CDR2 sequences are WNHNN and SYGVQD (reference sequence).

This rearrangement joins TRBV6-1 to TRBJ2-5; TRBD1 aligns across 12 bases. Germline CDR1 is MNHNS and CDR2 is SASEGT. Germline trimming cut 4 bases from V and 3 bases from J; bases unmatched to any gene: 15. The CDR3 consists of 19 residues. CDR3 residues: CASSAPWDRGPSKKETQYF. Here the CDR3 DNA reads TGTGCCAGCAGTGCCCCTTGGGACAGGGGGCCTTCGAAGAAAGAGACCCAGTACTTC.

This clonotype came up many times. The J gene is TRBJ2-3, the V gene TRBV7-8; D gene ambiguous. Per the germline V gene, CDR1 is SGHVS and CDR2 is FQNEAQ. The V end was cut by 0 bases, the J end by 0 bases, with 7 bases between. The CDR3 loop spans 15 amino acids. CDR3 DNA: TGTGCCAGCAGCTTAGCAGTTACCAGCACAGATACGCAGTATTTT. Translation: CASSLAVTSTDTQYF.

This clonotype has a handful of counts. This chain links TRBV20-1 with TRBJ1-2, with 7 bases matching TRBD1. Germline CDR1 DFQATT, CDR2 SNEGSKA (reference sequence). V lost 6 bases to trimming and J lost 4 bases; unmatched junction nucleotides: 11. The CDR3 totals 14 residues. CDR3: CSALDRERGYGYTF. The CDR3 nucleotides read TGCAGTGCCCTTGACAGGGAGCGTGGCTATGGCTACACCTTC.